Listed here is a single T cell receptor (beta chain). This sample stems from a study of blood T cell repertoires in COVID-19. Overall study context: Sources were T cells, B-cell-depleted T cells, or PBMCs; the material itself was cDNA or gDNA.

V lost 5 bases, J lost 6 bases, and 8 bases lay in between. This CDR3 is 11 amino acids long. TCRdb's table, derived via immunoSEQ multiplex PCR, lists solely in-frame clones and lacks some. The table shows fewer than 200,000 clones, with about four fifths occurring only once. The sequenced sample was peripheral blood. This sequence joins TRBV12-3 or TRBV12-4 and TRBJ2-7; D is unresolved. This TCR derives from a woman in her seventies who had recovered from COVID-19. The CDR3 nucleotides are TGTGCCAGCAGTGTATCGGGCGAGCAGTACTTC. Protein product: CASSVSGEQYF.